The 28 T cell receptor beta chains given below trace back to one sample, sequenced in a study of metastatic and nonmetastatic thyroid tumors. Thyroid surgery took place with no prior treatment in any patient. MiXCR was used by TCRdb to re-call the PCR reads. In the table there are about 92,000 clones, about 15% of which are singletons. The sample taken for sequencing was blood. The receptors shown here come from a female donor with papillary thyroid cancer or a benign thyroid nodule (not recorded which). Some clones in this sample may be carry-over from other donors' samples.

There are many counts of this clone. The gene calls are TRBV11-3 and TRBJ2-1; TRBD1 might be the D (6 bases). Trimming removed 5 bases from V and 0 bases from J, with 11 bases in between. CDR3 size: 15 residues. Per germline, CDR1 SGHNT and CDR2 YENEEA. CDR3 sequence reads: CASSQTGSSYNEQFF. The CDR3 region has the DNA TGTGCCAGCAGCCAAACAGGGAGCTCCTACAATGAGCAGTTCTTC.

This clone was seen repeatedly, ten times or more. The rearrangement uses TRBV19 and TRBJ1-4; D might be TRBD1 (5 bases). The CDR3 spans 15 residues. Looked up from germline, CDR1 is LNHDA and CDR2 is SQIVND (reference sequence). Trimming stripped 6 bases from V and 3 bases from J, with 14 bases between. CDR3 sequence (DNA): TGTGCCAGTAGCGAGAGGGGTGCGGCTAATGAAAAACTGTTTTTT. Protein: CASSERGAANEKLFF.

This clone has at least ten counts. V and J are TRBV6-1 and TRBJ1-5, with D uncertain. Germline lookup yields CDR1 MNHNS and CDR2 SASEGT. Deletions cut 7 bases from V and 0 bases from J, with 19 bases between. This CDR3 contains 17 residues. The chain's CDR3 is CASTPRSSLISNQPQHF. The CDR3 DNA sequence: TGTGCCAGCACCCCCAGGAGTTCCCTTATTAGCAATCAGCCCCAGCATTTT.

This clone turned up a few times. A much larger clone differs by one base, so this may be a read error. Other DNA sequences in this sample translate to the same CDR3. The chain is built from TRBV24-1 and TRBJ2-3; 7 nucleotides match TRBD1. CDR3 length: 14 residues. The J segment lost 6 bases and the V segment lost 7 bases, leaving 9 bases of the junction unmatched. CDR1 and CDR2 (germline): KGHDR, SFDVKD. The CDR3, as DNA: TGTGCCACCAGCGGCTCCCCCAGGGGGGATACGCAGTATTTT. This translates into CATSGSPRGDTQYF.

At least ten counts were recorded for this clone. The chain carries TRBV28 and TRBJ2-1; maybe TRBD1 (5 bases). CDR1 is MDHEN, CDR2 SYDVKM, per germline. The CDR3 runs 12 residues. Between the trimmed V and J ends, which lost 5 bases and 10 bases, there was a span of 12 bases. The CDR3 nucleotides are TGTGCCAGCAGTCCCCAGGCAGGGGAGCAGTTCTTC. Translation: CASSPQAGEQFF.

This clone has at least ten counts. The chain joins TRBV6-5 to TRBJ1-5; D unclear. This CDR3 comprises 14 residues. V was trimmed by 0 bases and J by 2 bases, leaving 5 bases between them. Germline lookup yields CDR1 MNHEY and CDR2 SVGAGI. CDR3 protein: CASSYSGGNQPQHF. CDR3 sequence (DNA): TGTGCCAGCAGTTACTCCGGGGGCAATCAGCCCCAGCATTTT.

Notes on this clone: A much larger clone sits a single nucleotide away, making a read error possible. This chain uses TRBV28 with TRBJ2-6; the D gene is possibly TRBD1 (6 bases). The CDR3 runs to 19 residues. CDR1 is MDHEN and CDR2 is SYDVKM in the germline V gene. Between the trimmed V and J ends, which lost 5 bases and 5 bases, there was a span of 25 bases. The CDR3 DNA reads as TGTGCCAGCAGTCAAGAGGGGGTGGTGGGAACCCTGTGGGCCAACGTCCTGACTTTC. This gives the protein CASSQEGVVGTLWANVLTF.

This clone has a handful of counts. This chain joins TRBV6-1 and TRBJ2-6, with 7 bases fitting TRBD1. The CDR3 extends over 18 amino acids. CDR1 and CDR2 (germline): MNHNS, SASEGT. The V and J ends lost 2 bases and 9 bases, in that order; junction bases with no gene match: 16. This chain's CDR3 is CASSEFDREPSWVNVLTF. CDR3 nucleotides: TGTGCCAGCAGTGAATTCGACAGGGAGCCCTCTTGGGTCAACGTCCTGACTTTC.

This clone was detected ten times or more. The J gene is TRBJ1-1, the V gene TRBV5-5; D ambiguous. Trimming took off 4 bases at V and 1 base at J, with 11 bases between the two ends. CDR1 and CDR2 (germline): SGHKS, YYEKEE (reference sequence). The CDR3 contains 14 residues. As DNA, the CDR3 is TGTGCCAGCAGCCTAGAAGGGTCGAACACTGAAGCTTTCTTT. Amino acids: CASSLEGSNTEAFF.

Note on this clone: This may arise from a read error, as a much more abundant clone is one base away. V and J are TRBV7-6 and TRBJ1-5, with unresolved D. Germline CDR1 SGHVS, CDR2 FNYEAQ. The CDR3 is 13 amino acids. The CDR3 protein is CASSLGEDHPQHF. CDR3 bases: TGTGCCAGCAGCTTAGGGGAGGATCATCCCCAGCATTTT.

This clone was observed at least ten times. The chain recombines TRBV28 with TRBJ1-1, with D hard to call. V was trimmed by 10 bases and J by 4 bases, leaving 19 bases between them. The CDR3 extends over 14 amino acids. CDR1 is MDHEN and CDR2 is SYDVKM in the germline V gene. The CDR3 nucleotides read TGTGCCACAAGGGTTCCCGGGGTCGGCACTGAAGCTTTCTTT. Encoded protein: CATRVPGVGTEAFF.

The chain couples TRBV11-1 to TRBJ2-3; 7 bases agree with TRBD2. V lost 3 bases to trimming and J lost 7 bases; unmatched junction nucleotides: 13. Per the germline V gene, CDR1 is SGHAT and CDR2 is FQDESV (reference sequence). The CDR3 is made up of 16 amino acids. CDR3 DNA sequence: TGTGCCAGCAGCTTGAGCGGGGCTCCTGGCTCATATACGCAGTATTTT. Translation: CASSLSGAPGSYTQYF.

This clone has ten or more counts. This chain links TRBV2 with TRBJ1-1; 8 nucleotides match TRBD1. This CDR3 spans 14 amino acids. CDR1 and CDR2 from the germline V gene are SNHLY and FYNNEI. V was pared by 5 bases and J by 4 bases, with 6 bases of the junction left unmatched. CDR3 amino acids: CASSPGQGGTEAFF. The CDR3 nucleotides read TGTGCCAGCAGTCCTGGACAGGGAGGCACTGAAGCTTTCTTT.

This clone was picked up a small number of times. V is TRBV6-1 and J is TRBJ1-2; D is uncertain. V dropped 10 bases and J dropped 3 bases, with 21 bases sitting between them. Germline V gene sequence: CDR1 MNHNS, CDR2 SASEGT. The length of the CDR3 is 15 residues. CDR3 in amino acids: CANKLHWTGDYGYTF. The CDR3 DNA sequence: TGTGCCAACAAACTACATTGGACGGGAGACTATGGCTACACCTTC.

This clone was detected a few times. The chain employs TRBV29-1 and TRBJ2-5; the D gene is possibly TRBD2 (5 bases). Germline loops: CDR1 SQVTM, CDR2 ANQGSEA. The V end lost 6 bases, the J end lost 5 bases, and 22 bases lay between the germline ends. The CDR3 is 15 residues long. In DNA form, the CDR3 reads TGCAGCGTCGACCGAGAGACTTGTAGCGTTGAGACCCAGTACTTC. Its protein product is CSVDRETCSVETQYF.

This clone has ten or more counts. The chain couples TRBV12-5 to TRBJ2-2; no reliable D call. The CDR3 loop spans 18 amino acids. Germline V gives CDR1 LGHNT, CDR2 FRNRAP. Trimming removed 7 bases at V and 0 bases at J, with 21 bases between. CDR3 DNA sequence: TGTGCTAGTGCCGCAGATCAATGGGGTAGCACGAACACCGGGGAGCTGTTTTTT. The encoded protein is CASAADQWGSTNTGELFF.

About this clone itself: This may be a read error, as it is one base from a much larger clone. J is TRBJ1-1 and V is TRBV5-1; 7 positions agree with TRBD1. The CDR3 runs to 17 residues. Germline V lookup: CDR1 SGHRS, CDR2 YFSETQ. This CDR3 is CASILAGTVIEGTEAFF. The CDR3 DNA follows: TGCGCCAGCATCTTGGCCGGGACAGTTATTGAGGGCACTGAAGCTTTCTTT. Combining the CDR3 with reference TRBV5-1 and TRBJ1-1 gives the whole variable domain KAGVTQTPRYLIKTRGQQVTLSCSPISGHRSVSWYQQTPGQGLQFLFEYFSETQRNKGNFPGRFSGRQFSNSRSEMNVSTLELGDSALYLCASILAGTVIEGTEAFFGQGTRLTVV.

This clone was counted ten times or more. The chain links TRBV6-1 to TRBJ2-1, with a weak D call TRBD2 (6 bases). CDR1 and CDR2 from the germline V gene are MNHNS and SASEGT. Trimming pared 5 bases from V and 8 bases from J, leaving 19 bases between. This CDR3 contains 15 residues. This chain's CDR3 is CASSQGRTQSHEQFF. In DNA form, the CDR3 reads TGTGCCAGCAGTCAAGGGAGGACACAATCCCATGAGCAGTTCTTC.

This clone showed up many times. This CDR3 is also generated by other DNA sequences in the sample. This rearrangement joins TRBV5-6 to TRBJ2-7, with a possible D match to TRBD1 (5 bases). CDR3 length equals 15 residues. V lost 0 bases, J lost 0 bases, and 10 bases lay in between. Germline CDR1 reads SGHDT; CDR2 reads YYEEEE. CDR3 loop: CASSLGGGGSYEQYF. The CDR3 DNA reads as TGTGCCAGCAGCTTGGGGGGCGGCGGCTCCTACGAGCAGTACTTC.

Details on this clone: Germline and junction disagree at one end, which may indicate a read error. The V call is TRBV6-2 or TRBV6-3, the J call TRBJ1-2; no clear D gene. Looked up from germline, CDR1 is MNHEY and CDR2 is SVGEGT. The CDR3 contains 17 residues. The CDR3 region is CAISYSRRETGSHGYTF. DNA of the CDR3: TGTGCCATCAGTTACTCGCGCCGTGAGACTGGCTCGCATGGCTACACCTTC.

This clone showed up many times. The CDR3 bases are TGTGCCAGCTCACCTGCCAGAGTTTCCTACGAGCAGTACTTC. It codes for CASSPARVSYEQYF. The V and J genes are TRBV18 and TRBJ2-7, with no clear D. The CDR3 sequence is 14 residues long. Trimming stripped 3 bases from V and 1 base from J, with 10 bases between. CDR1 KGHSH and CDR2 LQKENI come from the germline V gene.

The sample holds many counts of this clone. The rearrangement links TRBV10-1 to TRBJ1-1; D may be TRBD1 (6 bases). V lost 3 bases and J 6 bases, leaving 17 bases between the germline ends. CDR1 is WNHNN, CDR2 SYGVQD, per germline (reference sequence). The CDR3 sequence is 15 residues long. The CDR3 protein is CASSEYAGATAEAFF. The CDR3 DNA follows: TGCGCCAGCAGTGAATATGCAGGGGCAACCGCTGAAGCTTTCTTT.

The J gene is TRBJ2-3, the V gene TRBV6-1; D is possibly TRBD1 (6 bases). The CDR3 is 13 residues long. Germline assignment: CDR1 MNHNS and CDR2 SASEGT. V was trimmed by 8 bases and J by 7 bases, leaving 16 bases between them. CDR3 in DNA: TGTGCCAGCTCTGACAGGTTGGAATATACGCAGTATTTT. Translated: CASSDRLEYTQYF.

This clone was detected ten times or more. CDR3 sequence (DNA): TGTGCCAGCAGCTTTAGAGGTGTCAGTGAAGCTTTCTTT. Translating it yields CASSFRGVSEAFF. The gene calls are TRBV11-2 and TRBJ1-1; no definite D call. The germline V gene encodes CDR1 SGHAT and CDR2 FQNNGV. This CDR3 spans 13 amino acids. Trimming cost V 3 bases and J 7 bases, with 12 bases left between them.

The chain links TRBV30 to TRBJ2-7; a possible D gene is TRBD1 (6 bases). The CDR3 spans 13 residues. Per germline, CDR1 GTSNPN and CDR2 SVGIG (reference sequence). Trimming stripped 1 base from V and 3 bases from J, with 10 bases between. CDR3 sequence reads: CAWSAGHFYEQYF. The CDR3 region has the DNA TGTGCCTGGAGTGCGGGACACTTCTACGAGCAGTACTTC.

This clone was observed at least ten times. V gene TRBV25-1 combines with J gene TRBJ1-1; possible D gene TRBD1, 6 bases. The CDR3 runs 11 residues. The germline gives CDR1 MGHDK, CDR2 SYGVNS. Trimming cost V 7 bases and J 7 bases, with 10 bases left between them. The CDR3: CASIGQFEAFF. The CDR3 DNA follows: TGTGCCAGCATAGGACAGTTTGAAGCTTTCTTT.

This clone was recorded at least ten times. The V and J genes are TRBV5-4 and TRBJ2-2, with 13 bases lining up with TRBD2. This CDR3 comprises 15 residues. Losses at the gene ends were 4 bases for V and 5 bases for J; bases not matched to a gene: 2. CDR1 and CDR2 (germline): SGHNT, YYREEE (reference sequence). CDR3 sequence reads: CASSMTSGGTGELFF. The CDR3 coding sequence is TGTGCCAGCAGCATGACTAGCGGGGGGACCGGGGAGCTGTTTTTT. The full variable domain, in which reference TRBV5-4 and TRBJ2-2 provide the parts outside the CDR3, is ETGVTQSPTHLIKTRGQQVTLRCSSQSGHNTVSWYQQALGQGPQFIFQYYREEENGRGNFPPRFSGLQFPNYSSELNVNALELDDSALYLCASSMTSGGTGELFFGEGSRLTVL.

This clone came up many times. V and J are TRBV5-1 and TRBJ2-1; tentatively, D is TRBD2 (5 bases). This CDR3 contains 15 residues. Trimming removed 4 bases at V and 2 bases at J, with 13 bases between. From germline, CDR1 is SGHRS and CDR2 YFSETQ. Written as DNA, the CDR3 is TGCGCCAGCAGCGTTGGAGGCTTCACCTACAATGAGCAGTTCTTC. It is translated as CASSVGGFTYNEQFF.